The clone carrying this TCR beta chain has only one observation. Reverse transcription of 0.5 to 1 ug RNA was performed with random hexamers. TCRdb used MiXCR to reprocess the immunoSEQ multiplex PCR reads, holding one entry per CDR3 protein. The data show some 250,000 distinct CDR3 sequences, 90% to 96% seen once. The source of the sample is a study of CD8 T cells in Susac syndrome. Negative isolation was applied to CD8+ and CD4+ T cells, and FACS enrichment was applied to TEMRA cells. Trimming left V 3 bases short and J 9 bases short, with 11 bases between. This CDR3 has 11 residues. Looked up from germline, CDR1 is DFQATT and CDR2 is SNEGSKA (reference sequence).

This receptor was taken from a human donor with Susac syndrome. This chain joins TRBV20-1 and TRBJ2-5; D ambiguous. The specimen sequenced was CD4+ T cells from PBMCs. CDR3 loop: CSASPTKAQYF. For the CDR3, the DNA is TGCAGTGCTAGCCCCACGAAAGCCCAGTACTTC.